One sample yielded the 10 T cell receptor beta chains listed below, sequenced in a study of T cells in Graves' hyperthyroidism and ophthalmopathy. What was amplified from RNA transcripts were TCR beta CDR3 regions. The HTBI primer set drove a first-round RT-PCR of the TCR CDR3. TCRdb passed the multiplex PCR reads through MiXCR, listing each CDR3 protein once. The sample records roughly 630,000 distinct CDR3 sequences, around 14% being singletons. Material: blood. These TCRs come from a woman in her 30s with Graves' hyperthyroidism.

This clonotype occurred many times. This chain joins TRBV7-9 and TRBJ1-1, with a tentative D call TRBD1 (5 bases). V gave up 6 bases and J gave up 3 bases, with 11 bases separating them. Germline V lookup: CDR1 SEHNR, CDR2 FQNEAQ (reference sequence). There are 13 residues in the CDR3. The DNA for the CDR3 is TGTGCCAGCAGGCACGTGGGGGACACTGAAGCTTTCTTT. Protein product: CASRHVGDTEAFF.

The V and J genes are TRBV4-1 and TRBJ2-1; 10 bases fit TRBD2. V lost 0 bases and J lost 8; bases outside the gene matches: 7. This CDR3 contains 16 residues. Germline CDR1 reads MGHRA; CDR2 reads YSYEKL. Here the CDR3 DNA reads TGCGCCAGCAGCCAAGATAGCAGCGGGAGGGGCTATGAGCAGTTCTTC. Protein sequence: CASSQDSSGRGYEQFF.

There are many counts of this clonotype. The chain links TRBV3-1 to TRBJ1-1; D not resolved. The CDR3 has 12 residues. Germline CDR1 LGHDT, CDR2 YNNKEL (reference sequence). V dropped 4 bases and J dropped 4 bases, with 7 bases sitting between them. The CDR3 loop reads CASSPPGTEAFF. DNA for the CDR3: TGTGCCAGCAGCCCCCCCGGCACTGAAGCTTTCTTT.

This rearrangement joins TRBV3-1 to TRBJ1-2, with D perhaps TRBD1 (5 bases). The germline CDR1 and CDR2 sequences are LGHDT and YNNKEL (reference sequence). With 4 bases removed from V and 7 bases from J, the gap between germline ends came to 16 bases. This CDR3 has 14 amino acids. This CDR3 is CASSRTIREGGYTF. CDR3 bases: TGTGCCAGCAGCCGGACGATCAGGGAGGGTGGCTACACCTTC.

The sample holds many counts of this clonotype. V is TRBV3-1 and J is TRBJ2-1, with 9 bases that match TRBD2. This CDR3 is built from 15 residues. Unmatched junction bases numbered 3, after V lost 4 bases and J lost 2 bases. Germline values: CDR1 LGHDT, CDR2 YNNKEL (reference sequence). CDR3 in amino acids: CASSRGLATYNEQFF. The CDR3 DNA is TGTGCCAGCAGCCGCGGACTAGCGACCTACAATGAGCAGTTCTTC.

At least ten counts were recorded for this clonotype. The chain employs TRBV7-3 and TRBJ1-1; D call uncertain. Trimming stripped 4 bases from V and 4 bases from J, with 10 bases between. CDR3 length: 13 residues. Germline assignment: CDR1 SGHTA and CDR2 FQGTGA. In DNA, the CDR3 is TGTGCCAGCAGCTCGACTTACGCCACTGAAGCTTTCTTT. It yields the protein CASSSTYATEAFF. Complete variable domain (other parts from reference TRBV7-3 and TRBJ1-1): GAGVSQTPSNKVTEKGKYVELRCDPISGHTALYWYRQSLGQGPEFLIYFQGTGAADDSGLPNDRFFAVRPEGSVSTLKIQRTERGDSAVYLCASSSTYATEAFFGQGTRLTVV.

There are many counts of this clonotype. The chain has TRBV3-1 and TRBJ1-1, with D possibly matching TRBD1 (6 bases). The CDR3 runs 15 residues. The V and J ends lost 4 bases and 4 bases respectively, with 16 bases between them. Germline lookup yields CDR1 LGHDT and CDR2 YNNKEL (reference sequence). As DNA, the CDR3 is TGTGCCAGCAGCCTCCAGACAGGAGGAATCACTGAAGCTTTCTTT. This sequence encodes CASSLQTGGITEAFF.

The rearrangement joins TRBV27 to TRBJ2-1; no reliable D call. V was pared by 5 bases and J by 6 bases, with 11 bases between. The CDR3 covers 13 residues. Germline V gene sequence: CDR1 MNHEY, CDR2 SMNVEV (reference sequence). CDR3 in amino acids: CASSLGPINEQFF. CDR3 in DNA: TGTGCCAGCAGTCTCGGACCCATCAATGAGCAGTTCTTC.

This clonotype was recorded at least ten times. The chain combines TRBV7-8 with TRBJ2-7, with D tentatively TRBD2 (6 bases). The CDR3 is 12 residues long. Trimming left V 0 bases short and J 12 bases short, with 12 bases between. Germline assignment: CDR1 SGHVS and CDR2 FQNEAQ. For the CDR3, the DNA is TGTGCCAGCAGCTTAGCGGAGGGGAGGCGGTACTTC. It is translated as CASSLAEGRRYF. The entire variable domain, with the rest obtained from reference TRBV7-8 and TRBJ2-7, is as follows: GAGVSQSPRYKVAKRGQDVALRCDPISGHVSLFWYQQALGQGPEFLTYFQNEAQLDKSGLPSDRFFAERPEGSVSTLKIQRTQQEDSAVYLCASSLAEGRRYFGPGTRLTVT.

This clonotype was counted at least ten times. V gene TRBV3-1 combines with J gene TRBJ1-4; D is perhaps TRBD1 (5 bases). The germline V gene has CDR1 LGHDT and CDR2 YNNKEL (reference sequence). The CDR3 runs 16 residues. V was shortened by 2 bases and J by 0 bases, with 10 bases between the two germline ends. The CDR3: CASSQTGYSTNEKLFF. The DNA for the CDR3 is TGTGCCAGCAGCCAAACAGGCTATTCAACTAATGAAAAACTGTTTTTT.